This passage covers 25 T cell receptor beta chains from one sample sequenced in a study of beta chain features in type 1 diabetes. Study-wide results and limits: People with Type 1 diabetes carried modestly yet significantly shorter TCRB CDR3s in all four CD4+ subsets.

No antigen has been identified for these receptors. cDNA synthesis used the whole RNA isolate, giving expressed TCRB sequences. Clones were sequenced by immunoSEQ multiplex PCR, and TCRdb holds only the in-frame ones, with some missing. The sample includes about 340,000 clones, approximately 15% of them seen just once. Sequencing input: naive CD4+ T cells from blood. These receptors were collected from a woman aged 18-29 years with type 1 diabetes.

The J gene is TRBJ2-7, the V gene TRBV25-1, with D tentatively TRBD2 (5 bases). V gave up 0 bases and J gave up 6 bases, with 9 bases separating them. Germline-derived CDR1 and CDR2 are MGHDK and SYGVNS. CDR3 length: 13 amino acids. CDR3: CASSEYRGSEQYV. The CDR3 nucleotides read TGTGCCAGCAGTGAATACCGGGGTTCCGAGCAGTACGTC.

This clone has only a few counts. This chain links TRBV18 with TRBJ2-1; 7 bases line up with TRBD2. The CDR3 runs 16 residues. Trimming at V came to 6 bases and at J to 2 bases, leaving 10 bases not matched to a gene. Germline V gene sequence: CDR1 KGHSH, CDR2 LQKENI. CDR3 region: CASSPRLADAYNEQFF. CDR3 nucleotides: TGTGCCAGCTCGCCTCGTCTAGCGGACGCCTACAATGAGCAGTTCTTC.

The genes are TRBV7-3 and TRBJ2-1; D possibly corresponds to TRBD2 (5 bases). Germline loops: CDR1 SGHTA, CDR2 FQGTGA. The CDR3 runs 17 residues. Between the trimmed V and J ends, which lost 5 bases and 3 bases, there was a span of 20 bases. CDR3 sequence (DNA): TGTGCCAGCAGCCCCACCCTTGGGCGGGCCCTCTACAATGAGCAGTTCTTC. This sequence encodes CASSPTLGRALYNEQFF.

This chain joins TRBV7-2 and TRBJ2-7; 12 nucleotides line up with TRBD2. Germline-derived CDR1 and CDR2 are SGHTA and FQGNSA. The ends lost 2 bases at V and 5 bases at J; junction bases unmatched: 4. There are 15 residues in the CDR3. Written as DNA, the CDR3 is TGTGCCAGCAGCTTACAAACTAGCGGGAGGAACGAGCAGTACTTC. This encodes CASSLQTSGRNEQYF.

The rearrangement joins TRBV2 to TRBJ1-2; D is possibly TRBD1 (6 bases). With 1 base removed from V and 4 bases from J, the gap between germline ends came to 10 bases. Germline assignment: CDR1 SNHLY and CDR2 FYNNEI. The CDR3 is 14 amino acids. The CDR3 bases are TGTGCCAGCAGTGAAGGGACAGCCCTCTATGGCTACACCTTC. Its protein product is CASSEGTALYGYTF.

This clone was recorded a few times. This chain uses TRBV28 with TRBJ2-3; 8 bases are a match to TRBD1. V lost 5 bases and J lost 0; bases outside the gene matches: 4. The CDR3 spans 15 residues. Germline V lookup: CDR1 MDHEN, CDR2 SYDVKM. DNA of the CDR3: TGTGCCAGCAGTACGGGACAGGCTAGCACAGATACGCAGTATTTT. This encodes CASSTGQASTDTQYF.

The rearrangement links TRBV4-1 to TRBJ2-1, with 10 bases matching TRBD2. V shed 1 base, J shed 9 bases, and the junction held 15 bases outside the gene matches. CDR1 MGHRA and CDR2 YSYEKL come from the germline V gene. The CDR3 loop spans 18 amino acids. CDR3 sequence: CASSQGPPTSGSDGEQFF. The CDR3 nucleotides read TGCGCCAGCAGCCAAGGGCCCCCGACTAGCGGGTCGGATGGTGAGCAGTTCTTC.

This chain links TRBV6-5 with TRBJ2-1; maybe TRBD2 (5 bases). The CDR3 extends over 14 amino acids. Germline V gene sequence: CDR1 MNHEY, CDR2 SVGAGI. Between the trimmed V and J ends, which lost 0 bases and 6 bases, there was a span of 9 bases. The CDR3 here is CASSYSAGPNEQFF. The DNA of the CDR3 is TGTGCCAGCAGTTACTCGGCGGGCCCCAATGAGCAGTTCTTC.

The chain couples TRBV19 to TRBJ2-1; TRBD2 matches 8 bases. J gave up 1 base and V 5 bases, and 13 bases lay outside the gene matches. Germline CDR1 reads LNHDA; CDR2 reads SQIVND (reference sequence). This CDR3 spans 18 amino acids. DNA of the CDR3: TGTGCCAGTAGTCTATTCCCCCCTAGCGGGCAATCCTACAATGAGCAGTTCTTC. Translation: CASSLFPPSGQSYNEQFF.

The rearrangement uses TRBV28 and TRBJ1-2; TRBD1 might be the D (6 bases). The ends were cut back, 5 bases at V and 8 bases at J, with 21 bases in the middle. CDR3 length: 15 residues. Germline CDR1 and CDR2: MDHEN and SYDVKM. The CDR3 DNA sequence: TGTGCCAGCAGTCCGCCCAGGGGTGTAACGCGGGGCTACACCTTC. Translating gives CASSPPRGVTRGYTF.

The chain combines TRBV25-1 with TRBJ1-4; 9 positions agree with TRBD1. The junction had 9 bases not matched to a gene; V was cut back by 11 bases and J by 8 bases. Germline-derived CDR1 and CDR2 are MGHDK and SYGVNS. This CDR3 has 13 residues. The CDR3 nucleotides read TGTGCCGCCCGGGACAGGGCCGTAGAAAAACTGTTTTTT. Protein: CAARDRAVEKLFF. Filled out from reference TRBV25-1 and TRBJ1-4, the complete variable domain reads EADIYQTPRYLVIGTGKKITLECSQTMGHDKMYWYQQDPGMELHLIHYSYGVNSTEKGDLSSESTVSRIRTEHFPLTLESARPSHTSQYLCAARDRAVEKLFFGSGTQLSVL.

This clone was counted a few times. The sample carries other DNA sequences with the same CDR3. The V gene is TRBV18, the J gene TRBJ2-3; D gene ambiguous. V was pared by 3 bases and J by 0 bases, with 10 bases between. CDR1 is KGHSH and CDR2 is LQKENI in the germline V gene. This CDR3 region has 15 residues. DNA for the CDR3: TGTGCCAGCTCACCCCCTGGGCAAAGCACAGATACGCAGTATTTT. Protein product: CASSPPGQSTDTQYF.

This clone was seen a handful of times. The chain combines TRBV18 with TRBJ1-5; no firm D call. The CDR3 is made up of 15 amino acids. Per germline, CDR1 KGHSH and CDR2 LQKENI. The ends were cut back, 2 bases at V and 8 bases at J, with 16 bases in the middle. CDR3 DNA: TGTGCCAGCTCACCAAGAGGGTCGATCGGGGAGCCCCAGCATTTT. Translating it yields CASSPRGSIGEPQHF.

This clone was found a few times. This chain's CDR3 is CASSSPSGSSSYEQYF. CDR3 in DNA: TGTGCCAGCAGCTCCCCAAGCGGGAGTAGCTCCTACGAGCAGTACTTC. This chain joins TRBV9 and TRBJ2-7; TRBD2 agrees at 8 bases. This CDR3 is 16 amino acids long. The trim removed 4 bases at V and 0 bases at J, leaving 9 bases unmatched. Germline V gives CDR1 SGDLS, CDR2 YYNGEE.

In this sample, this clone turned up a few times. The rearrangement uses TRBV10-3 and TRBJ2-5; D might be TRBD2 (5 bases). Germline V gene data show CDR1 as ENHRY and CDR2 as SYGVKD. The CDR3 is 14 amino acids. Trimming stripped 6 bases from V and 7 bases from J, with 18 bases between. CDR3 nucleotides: TGTGCCATCAGGGCTCAACCGGTAGGGAGGACCCAGTACTTC. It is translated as CAIRAQPVGRTQYF.

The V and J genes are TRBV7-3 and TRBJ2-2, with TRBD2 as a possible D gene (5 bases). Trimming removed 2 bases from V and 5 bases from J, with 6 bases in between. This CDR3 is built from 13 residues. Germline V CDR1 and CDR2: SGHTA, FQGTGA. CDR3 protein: CASSLERTGELFF. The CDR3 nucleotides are TGTGCCAGCAGCTTAGAGCGGACCGGGGAGCTGTTTTTT.

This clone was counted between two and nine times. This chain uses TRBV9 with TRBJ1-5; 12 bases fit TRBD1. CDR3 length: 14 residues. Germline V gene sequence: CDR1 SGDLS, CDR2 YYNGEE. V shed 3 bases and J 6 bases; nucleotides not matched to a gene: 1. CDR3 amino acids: CASSGGQGAQPQHF. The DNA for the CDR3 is TGTGCCAGCAGCGGGGGACAGGGGGCTCAGCCCCAGCATTTT. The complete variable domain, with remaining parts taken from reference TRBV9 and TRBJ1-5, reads DSGVTQTPKHLITATGQRVTLRCSPRSGDLSVYWYQQSLDQGLQFLIQYYNGEERAKGNILERFSAQQFPDLHSELNLSSLELGDSALYFCASSGGQGAQPQHFGDGTRLSIL.

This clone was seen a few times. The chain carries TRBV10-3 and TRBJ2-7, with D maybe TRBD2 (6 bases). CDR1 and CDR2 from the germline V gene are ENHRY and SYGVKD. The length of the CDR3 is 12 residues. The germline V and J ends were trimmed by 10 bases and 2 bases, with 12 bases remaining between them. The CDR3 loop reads CATREGTYEQYV. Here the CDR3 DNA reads TGTGCCACGCGGGAAGGGACCTACGAGCAGTACGTC.

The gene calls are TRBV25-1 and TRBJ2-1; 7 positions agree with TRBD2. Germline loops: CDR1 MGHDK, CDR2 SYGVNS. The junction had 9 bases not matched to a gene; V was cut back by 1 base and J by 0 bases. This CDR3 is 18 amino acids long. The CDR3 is CASSEWGGPTSSYNEQFF. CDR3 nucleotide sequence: TGTGCCAGCAGTGAATGGGGGGGTCCCACGAGCTCCTACAATGAGCAGTTCTTC.

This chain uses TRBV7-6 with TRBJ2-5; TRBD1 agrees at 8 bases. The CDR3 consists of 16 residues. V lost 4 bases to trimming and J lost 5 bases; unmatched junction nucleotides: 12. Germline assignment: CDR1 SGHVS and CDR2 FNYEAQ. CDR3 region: CASSSAPDRGRETQYF. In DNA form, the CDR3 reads TGTGCCAGCAGCTCCGCCCCCGACAGGGGAAGGGAGACCCAGTACTTC.

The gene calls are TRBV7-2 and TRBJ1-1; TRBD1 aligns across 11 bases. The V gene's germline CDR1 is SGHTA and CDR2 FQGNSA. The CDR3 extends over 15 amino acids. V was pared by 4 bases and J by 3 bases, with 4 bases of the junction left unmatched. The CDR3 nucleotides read TGTGCCAGCAGCTCACCGGGACAGGGGGACACTGAAGCTTTCTTT. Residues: CASSSPGQGDTEAFF.

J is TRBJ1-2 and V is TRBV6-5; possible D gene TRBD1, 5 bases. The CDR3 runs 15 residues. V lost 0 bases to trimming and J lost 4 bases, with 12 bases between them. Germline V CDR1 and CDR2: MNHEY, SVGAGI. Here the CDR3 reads CASSYSLTGGYGYTF. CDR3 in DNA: TGTGCCAGCAGTTACTCGTTAACCGGGGGCTATGGCTACACCTTC.

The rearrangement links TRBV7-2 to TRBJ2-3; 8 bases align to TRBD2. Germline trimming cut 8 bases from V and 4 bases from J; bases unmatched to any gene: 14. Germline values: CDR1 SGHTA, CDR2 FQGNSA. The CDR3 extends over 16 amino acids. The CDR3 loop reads CASPPPGAGGADTQYF. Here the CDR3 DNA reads TGTGCCAGCCCTCCTCCCGGGGCGGGAGGCGCAGATACGCAGTATTTT.

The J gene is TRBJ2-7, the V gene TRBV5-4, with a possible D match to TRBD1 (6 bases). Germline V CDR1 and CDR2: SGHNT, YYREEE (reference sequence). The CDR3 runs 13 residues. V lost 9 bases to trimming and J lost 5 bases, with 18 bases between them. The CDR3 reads CATQLTGSNEQYF. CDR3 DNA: TGTGCCACACAACTGACAGGTTCTAACGAGCAGTACTTC.

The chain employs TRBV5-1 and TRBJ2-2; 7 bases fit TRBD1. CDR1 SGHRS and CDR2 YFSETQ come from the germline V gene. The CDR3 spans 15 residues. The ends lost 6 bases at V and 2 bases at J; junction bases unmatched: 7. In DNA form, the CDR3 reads TGCGCCAGCACAGCGGACAGGCCCAACACCGGGGAGCTGTTTTTT. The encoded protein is CASTADRPNTGELFF.